A single sample is the source of the 4 T cell receptor beta chains below, sequenced in a study of post-analysis software for immune sequencing data. Findings and caveats of the study: In patients, TRBV5-6, TRBV5-1 and TRBV20-1 belonged to 4 or 5 TRBV segments found more frequently than in controls.

What these receptors recognize is not known. Prepared TCR beta cDNA libraries contained unique molecular identifiers. TCRdb reprocessed the PCR reads with MiXCR, giving one entry per CDR3 protein. The sample includes fewer than 850,000 distinct CDR3 sequences, about 32% of them seen just once. The specimen sequenced was blood. The source of these receptors is a girl aged 10-17 years with multiple sclerosis.

This clonotype was found a few times. The chain has TRBV20-1 and TRBJ1-2; 7 bases are shared with TRBD1. This CDR3 has 13 residues. Looked up from germline, CDR1 is DFQATT and CDR2 is SNEGSKA (reference sequence). V was pared by 4 bases and J by 4 bases, with 6 bases of the junction left unmatched. The CDR3 is CSANLRQGYGYTF. CDR3 in DNA: TGCAGTGCTAACCTACGACAGGGCTATGGCTACACCTTC.

This clonotype occurred a few times. The chain carries TRBV12-3 or TRBV12-4 and TRBJ2-7; TRBD1 agrees at 9 bases. The CDR3 is 14 residues long. The V segment lost 5 bases and the J segment 5 bases; nucleotides outside the gene matches: 7. CDR3 coding DNA: TGTGCCAGCAGTACGGGACAGGGCGCCAACGAGCAGTACTTC. It yields the protein CASSTGQGANEQYF.

A single count supports this clonotype. The chain carries TRBV27 and TRBJ2-7; D might be TRBD1 (6 bases). This CDR3 is 20 amino acids long. Germline CDR1 reads MNHEY; CDR2 reads SMNVEV (reference sequence). Trimming pared 3 bases from V and 3 bases from J, leaving 30 bases between. CDR3 sequence reads: CASSFTKPPSGAGPNYEQYF. The CDR3 DNA is TGTGCCAGCAGTTTCACTAAACCCCCTTCAGGGGCCGGACCCAACTACGAGCAGTACTTC.

The DNA for the CDR3 is TGTGCCAGCAGTACGGGAGGGCCGGAGACCCAGTACTTC. Its translation: CASSTGGPETQYF. This sequence joins TRBV28 and TRBJ2-5; TRBD2 matches at 8 bases. The germline gives CDR1 MDHEN, CDR2 SYDVKM. The CDR3 has 13 residues. V gave up 5 bases and J gave up 5 bases; unmatched junction bases: 4.